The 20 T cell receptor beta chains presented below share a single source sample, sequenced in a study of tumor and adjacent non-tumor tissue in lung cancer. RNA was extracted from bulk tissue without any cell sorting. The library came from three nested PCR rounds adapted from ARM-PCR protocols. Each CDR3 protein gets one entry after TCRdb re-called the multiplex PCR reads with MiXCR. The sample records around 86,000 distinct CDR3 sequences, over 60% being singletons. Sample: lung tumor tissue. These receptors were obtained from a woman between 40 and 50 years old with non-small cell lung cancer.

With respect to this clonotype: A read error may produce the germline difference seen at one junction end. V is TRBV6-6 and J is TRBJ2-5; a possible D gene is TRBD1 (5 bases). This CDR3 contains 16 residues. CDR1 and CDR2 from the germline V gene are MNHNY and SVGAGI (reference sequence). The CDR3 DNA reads TGTGCCTGCAGCGAAGGGGCAGGAACCAGGCAAGAGACCCAGTACTTC. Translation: CACSEGAGTRQETQYF.

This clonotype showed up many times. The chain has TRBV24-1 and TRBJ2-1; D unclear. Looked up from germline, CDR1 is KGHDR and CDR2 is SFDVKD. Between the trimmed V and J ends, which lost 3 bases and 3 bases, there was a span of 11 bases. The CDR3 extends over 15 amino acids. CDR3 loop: CATSDPATNYNEQFF. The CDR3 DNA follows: TGTGCCACCAGTGATCCTGCGACCAACTACAATGAGCAGTTCTTC.

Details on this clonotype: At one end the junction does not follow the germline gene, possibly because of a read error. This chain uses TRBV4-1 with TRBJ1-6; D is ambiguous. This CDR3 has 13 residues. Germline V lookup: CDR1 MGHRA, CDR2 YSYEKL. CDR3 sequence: CASSRPDNSPFYF. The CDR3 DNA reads TGCGCCAGCAGCCGGCCAGATAATTCACCCTTCTACTTT.

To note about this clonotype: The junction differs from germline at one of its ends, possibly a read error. CDR3 sequence reads: CPRSLWVEDYNEQFF. The CDR3 DNA follows: TGTCCCAGAAGCTTATGGGTGGAAGATTACAATGAGCAGTTCTTC. V and J are TRBV11-1 and TRBJ2-1; D uncertain. In germline, CDR1 is SGHAT, CDR2 FQDESV (reference sequence). CDR3 size: 15 residues.

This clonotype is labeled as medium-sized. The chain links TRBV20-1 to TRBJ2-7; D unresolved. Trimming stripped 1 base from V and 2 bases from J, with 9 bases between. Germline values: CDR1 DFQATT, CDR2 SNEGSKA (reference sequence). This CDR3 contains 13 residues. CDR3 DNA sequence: TGCAGTGCTAGAGCCATCGTAACCTACGAGCAGTACTTC. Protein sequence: CSARAIVTYEQYF.

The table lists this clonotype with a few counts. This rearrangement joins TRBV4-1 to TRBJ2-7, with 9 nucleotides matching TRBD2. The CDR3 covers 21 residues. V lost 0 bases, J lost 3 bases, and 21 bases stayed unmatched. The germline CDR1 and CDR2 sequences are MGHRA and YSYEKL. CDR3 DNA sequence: TGCGCCAGCAGCCAAGAGAGATCGGCGGGAGGGCCCAAATCGACGTGCTACGAGCAGTACTTC. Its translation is CASSQERSAGGPKSTCYEQYF.

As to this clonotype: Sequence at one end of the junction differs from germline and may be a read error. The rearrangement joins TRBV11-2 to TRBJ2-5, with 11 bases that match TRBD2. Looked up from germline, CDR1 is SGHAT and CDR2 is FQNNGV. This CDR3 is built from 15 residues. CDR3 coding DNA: TGTACCAGCAGCTTTAGCGGGGGGGCGGGGGAGACCCCGTACTTC. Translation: CTSSFSGGAGETPYF.

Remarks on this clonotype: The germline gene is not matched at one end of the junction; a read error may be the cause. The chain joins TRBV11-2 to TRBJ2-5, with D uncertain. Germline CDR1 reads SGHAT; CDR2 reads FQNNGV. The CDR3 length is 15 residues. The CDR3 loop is CANSLFAAFQETQYF. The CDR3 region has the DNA TGTGCCAACAGCTTATTCGCCGCGTTCCAAGAGACCCAGTACTTC.

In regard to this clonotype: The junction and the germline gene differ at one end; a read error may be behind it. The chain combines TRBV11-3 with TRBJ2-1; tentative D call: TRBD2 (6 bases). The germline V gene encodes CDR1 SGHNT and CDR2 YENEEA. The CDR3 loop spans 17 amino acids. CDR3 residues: CARSLAVPSRRWREQFF. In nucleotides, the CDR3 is TGTGCCAGAAGCTTAGCGGTGCCTAGCAGGAGGTGGCGTGAGCAGTTCTTC.

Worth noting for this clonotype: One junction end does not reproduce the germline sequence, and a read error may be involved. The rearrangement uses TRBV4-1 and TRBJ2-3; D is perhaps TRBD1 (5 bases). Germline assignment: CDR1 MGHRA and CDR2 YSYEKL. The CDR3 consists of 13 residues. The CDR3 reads CASCRDRLDTHYF. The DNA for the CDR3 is TGCGCCAGCTGCCGAGACAGACTGGATACGCATTATTTT.

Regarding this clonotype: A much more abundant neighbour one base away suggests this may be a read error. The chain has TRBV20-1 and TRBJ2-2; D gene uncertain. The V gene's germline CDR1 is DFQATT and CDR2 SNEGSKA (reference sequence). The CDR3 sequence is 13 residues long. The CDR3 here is CNAGKRLSGELFF. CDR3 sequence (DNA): TGCAATGCTGGAAAAAGGTTGTCCGGGGAGCTGTTTTTT.

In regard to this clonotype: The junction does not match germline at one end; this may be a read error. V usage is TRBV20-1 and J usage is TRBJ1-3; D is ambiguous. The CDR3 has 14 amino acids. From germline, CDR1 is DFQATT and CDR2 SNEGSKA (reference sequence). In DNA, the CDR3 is TGCAGTGCTAGGGTTTTTATCTCTGGAAACACCATACATTTT. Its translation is CSARVFISGNTIHF.

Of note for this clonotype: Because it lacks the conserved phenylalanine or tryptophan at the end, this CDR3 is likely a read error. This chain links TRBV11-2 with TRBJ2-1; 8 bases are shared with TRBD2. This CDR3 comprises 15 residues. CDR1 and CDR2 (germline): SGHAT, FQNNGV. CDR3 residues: CASCLATGGPREQFY. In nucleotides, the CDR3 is TGTGCCAGCTGCTTAGCAACGGGAGGGCCGCGAGAGCAGTTCTAC.

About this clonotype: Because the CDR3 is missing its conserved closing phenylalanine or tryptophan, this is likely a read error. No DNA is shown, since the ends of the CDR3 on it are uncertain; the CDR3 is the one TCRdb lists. CDR3 sequence: CASGLGGLGAAEQLL. The genes are TRBV11-1 and TRBJ2-1; the tabulated D call, TRBD1, remains unverified against the DNA. Germline lookup yields CDR1 SGHAT and CDR2 FQDESV (reference sequence). The CDR3 extends over 15 residues, inclusive of both ends.

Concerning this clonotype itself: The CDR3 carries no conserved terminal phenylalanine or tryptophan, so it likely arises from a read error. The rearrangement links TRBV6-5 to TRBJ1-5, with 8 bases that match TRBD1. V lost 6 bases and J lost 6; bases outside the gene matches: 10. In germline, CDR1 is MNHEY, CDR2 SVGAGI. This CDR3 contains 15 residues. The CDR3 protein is CASRKIQGVGQPQHY. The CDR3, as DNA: TGTGCCAGCAGGAAAATACAGGGGGTGGGTCAGCCCCAGCATTAT.

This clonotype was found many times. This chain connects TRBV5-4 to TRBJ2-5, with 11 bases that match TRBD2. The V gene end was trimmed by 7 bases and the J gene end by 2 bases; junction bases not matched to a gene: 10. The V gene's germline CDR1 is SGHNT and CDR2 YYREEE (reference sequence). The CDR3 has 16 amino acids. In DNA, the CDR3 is TGTGCCAGCCGGCCATCCATAGCGGGGGGGCAAGAGACCCAGTACTTC. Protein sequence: CASRPSIAGGQETQYF.

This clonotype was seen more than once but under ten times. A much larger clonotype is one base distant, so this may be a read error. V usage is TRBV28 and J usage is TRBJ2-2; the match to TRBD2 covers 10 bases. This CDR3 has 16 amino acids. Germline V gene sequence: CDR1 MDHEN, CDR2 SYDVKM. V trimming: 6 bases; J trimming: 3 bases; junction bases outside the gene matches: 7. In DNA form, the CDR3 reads TGTGCCAGCAGCTTCAGCGGGAGGGGGGACACCGGGGAGCTGTTTTTT. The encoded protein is CASSFSGRGDTGELFF.

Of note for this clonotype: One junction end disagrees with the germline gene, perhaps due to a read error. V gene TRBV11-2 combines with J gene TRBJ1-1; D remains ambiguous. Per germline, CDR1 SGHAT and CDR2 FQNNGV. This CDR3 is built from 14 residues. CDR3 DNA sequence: TGTGCCAGGAGCTTAGACGGGCGGAGCTGCGGGGCTTTCTTT. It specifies CARSLDGRSCGAFF.

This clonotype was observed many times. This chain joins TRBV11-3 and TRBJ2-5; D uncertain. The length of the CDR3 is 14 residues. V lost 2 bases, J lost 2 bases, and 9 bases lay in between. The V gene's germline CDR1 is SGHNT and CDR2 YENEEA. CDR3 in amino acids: CASSLLATQETQYF. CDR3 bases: TGTGCCAGCAGCTTACTGGCCACGCAAGAGACCCAGTACTTC.

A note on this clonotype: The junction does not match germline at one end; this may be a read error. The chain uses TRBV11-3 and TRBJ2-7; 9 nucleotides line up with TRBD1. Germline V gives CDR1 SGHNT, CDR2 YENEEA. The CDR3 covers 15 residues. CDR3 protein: CASSFPQGAINEHYF. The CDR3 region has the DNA TGTGCCAGCAGTTTCCCACAGGGGGCCATCAACGAGCACTACTTC.